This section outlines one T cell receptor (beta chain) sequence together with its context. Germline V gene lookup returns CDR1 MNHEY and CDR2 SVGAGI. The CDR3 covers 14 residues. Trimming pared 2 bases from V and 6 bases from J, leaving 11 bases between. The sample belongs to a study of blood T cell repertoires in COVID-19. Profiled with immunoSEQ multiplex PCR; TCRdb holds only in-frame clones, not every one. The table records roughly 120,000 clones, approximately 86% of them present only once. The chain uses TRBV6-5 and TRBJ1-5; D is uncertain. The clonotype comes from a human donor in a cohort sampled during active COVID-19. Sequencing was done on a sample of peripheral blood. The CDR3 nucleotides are TGTGCCAGCAGTTACGATCGGGTGGGTCAGCCCCAGCATTTT. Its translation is CASSYDRVGQPQHF.